These 5 T cell receptor beta chains came from one sample sequenced in a study of shared clonotypes between healthy human individuals. Using immunoSEQ multiplex PCR, the repertoire was profiled, and TCRdb retains in-frame clones only, with some absent. The sample yields 950,000 to 1,100,000 clones, 65% to 75% seen once. The material sequenced was memory CD4+ T cells sorted from blood. Specified subset: CD45RA-negative fraction. The receptors stem from a man younger than 35 in good health.

The rearrangement links TRBV10-3 to TRBJ2-7; perhaps D is TRBD1 or TRBD2 (5 bases each). The CDR3 covers 13 residues. Germline V gene data show CDR1 as ENHRY and CDR2 as SYGVKD. Trimming pared 3 bases from V and 3 bases from J, leaving 9 bases between. The CDR3: CAISDRDLYEQYF. CDR3 nucleotide sequence: TGTGCCATCAGTGACCGGGACCTCTACGAGCAGTACTTC.

V usage is TRBV6-5 and J usage is TRBJ2-2; D gene uncertain. The ends were cut back, 7 bases at V and 1 base at J, with 7 bases in the middle. CDR1 and CDR2 (germline): MNHEY, SVGAGI. This CDR3 spans 13 amino acids. CDR3 protein: CASKPGNTGELFF. The CDR3 region has the DNA TGTGCCAGCAAGCCAGGGAACACCGGGGAGCTGTTTTTT.

The chain is built from TRBV28 and TRBJ1-5; the D gene is possibly TRBD1 (5 bases). CDR1 and CDR2 from the germline V gene are MDHEN and SYDVKM. Trimming removed 1 base from V and 6 bases from J, with 16 bases in between. There are 16 residues in the CDR3. The CDR3 DNA is TGTGCCAGCAGTTTATACGAGGCTCTGGGGGTTCAGCCCCAGCATTTT. Protein: CASSLYEALGVQPQHF.

J is TRBJ2-7 and V is TRBV18; weak D call: TRBD2 (6 bases). From germline, CDR1 is KGHSH and CDR2 LQKENI. The germline V and J ends were trimmed by 1 base and 6 bases, with 13 bases remaining between them. CDR3 length: 14 residues. The CDR3 DNA sequence: TGTGCCAGCTCACCACTCGGTGGGGAGGCCGAGCAGTACTTC. Translated: CASSPLGGEAEQYF.

This clone was seen a handful of times. This sequence joins TRBV7-2 and TRBJ2-2, with 10 bases fitting TRBD1. The CDR3 contains 16 residues. Germline V gene data show CDR1 as SGHTA and CDR2 as FQGNSA. The V and J ends lost 5 bases and 4 bases, in that order; junction bases with no gene match: 7. The CDR3 sequence is CASSGRQGAGTGELFF. The CDR3 DNA reads as TGTGCCAGCAGCGGACGACAGGGGGCAGGCACCGGGGAGCTGTTTTTT.